This T cell receptor beta chain is drawn from a study of cytomegalovirus exposure and HLA in healthy donors. Study information: Among the 400 or so donors who were genotyped, about 86% fell in the genetic ancestry cluster that is associated with self-reported Caucasian donors.

Study findings and constraints: TCR beta V- and J-gene trimming, according to a later analysis, was linked to a missense DCLRE1C variant. Researchers catalogued approximately 170 TCR beta chains as cytomegalovirus-associated.

Note on this clone: Its antigen is undetermined.

PCR primers comprised 60 Vbeta and 13 Jbeta primers. Clones were read by immunoSEQ multiplex PCR, and TCRdb kept only the in-frame ones, dropping some. The repertoire holds tens of thousands of clones, with 65% to 85% as singletons. The specimen sequenced was PBMCs. The source is a male donor in good health and CMV-seronegative.

The CDR3 coding sequence is TGTGCCAGCAGCTTAAATTCCGCGGGGGCCCTCGGGGAGCAGTACTTC. Residues: CASSLNSAGALGEQYF. This chain connects TRBV7-2 to TRBJ2-7; TRBD2 might be the D (7 bases). Germline lookup yields CDR1 SGHTA and CDR2 FQGNSA. Trimming stripped 2 bases from V and 7 bases from J, with 21 bases between. The CDR3 extends over 16 amino acids. The whole variable domain, remainder taken from reference TRBV7-2 and TRBJ2-7, is GAGVSQSPSNKVTEKGKDVELRCDPISGHTALYWYRQSLGQGLEFLIYFQGNSAPDKSGLPSDRFSAERTGGSVSTLTIQRTQQEDSAVYLCASSLNSAGALGEQYFGPGTRLTVT.